Here is one T cell receptor beta chain with its context. These data are taken from a study of blood T cell repertoires in COVID-19. Study in general: The analysed material was cDNA or gDNA that came from T cells, B-cell-depleted T cells, or PBMCs.

Per the original data handling: Scientists estimated how many nucleated cells there were by amplifying reference gene primers. Method: immunoSEQ multiplex PCR; TCRdb's copy keeps in-frame clones and lacks some. V, J and clone size are those of that table, while D and trimming were read from the DNA. This table has hundreds of thousands of clones, 65% to 90% appearing once. Material for sequencing was peripheral blood. This receptor was obtained from a man in his fifties or sixties with COVID-19, enrolled during active disease.

The CDR3 DNA reads as TGTGCCAGCAGGGAGGACCCGAGCACTGAAGCTTTCTTT. Amino acid sequence: CASREDPSTEAFF. The V call is TRBV2, the J call TRBJ1-1; no clear D gene. The germline V gene has CDR1 SNHLY and CDR2 FYNNEI. This CDR3 region has 13 residues. V gave up 6 bases and J gave up 4 bases, with 12 bases separating them.